This record concerns one TCR beta chain sequence. This sample was taken from a study of T cells in Graves' hyperthyroidism and ophthalmopathy. TCR beta CDR3 regions were amplified from RNA transcripts. An initial round of RT-PCR targeting the TCR CDR3 relied on the HTBI primer set. In TCRdb, the multiplex PCR reads were re-called with MiXCR into one record per CDR3 protein. The sample contains around 97,000 distinct CDR3 sequences, approximately 50% of which appear only once. This TCR derives from a man between 35 and 55 years old with Graves' hyperthyroidism. Material: blood.

CDR3 amino acids: CSSIRTGGKGYGYTF. As DNA, the CDR3 is TGCAGCTCCATAAGGACAGGGGGCAAAGGCTATGGCTACACCTTC. The V and J genes are TRBV20-1 and TRBJ1-2; 11 bases match TRBD1. The CDR3 is 15 residues long. CDR1 DFQATT and CDR2 SNEGSKA come from the germline V gene (reference sequence).